This T cell receptor (beta chain) was found in a study of regulatory T cells in long-lasting Graves disease. Findings of the study overall: It was in persistent disease that TRBV28, TRBJ1-2 and TRBJ2-5 were favored.

The germline gives CDR1 GTSNPN, CDR2 SVGIG (reference sequence). This CDR3 has 15 amino acids. V lost 3 bases to trimming and J lost 6 bases, with 17 bases between them. Regarding time point: persistent/refractory GD, antithyroid drugs over 5 years with positive TRAb. Researchers made the TCR library from RNA that was extracted from PBMCs. In the case of this clonotype: What it binds is unknown.

Researchers made TCR beta libraries by using iRepertoire HTBI primers and running Arm-PCR on CDR3 regions. In TCRdb, the multiplex PCR reads were re-called with MiXCR into one record per CDR3 protein. The sample shows 310,000 or so distinct CDR3 sequences, around 21% of them seen only once. The sequence was obtained from a female donor with Graves disease. Sample: peripheral blood mononuclear cells (PBMCs), taken when the disease was refractory, from a patient treated with antithyroid drugs. V usage is TRBV30 and J usage is TRBJ2-2; D possibly uses TRBD1 or TRBD2 (7 bases each). CDR3 DNA sequence: TGTGCCTGGAGCACAGGGGTGGGAGGGGCCGGGGAGCTGTTTTTT. Its translation is CAWSTGVGGAGELFF.